The 15 T cell receptor beta chains presented below share a single source sample, sequenced in a study of blood T cell repertoires in COVID-19. Profiled with immunoSEQ multiplex PCR; TCRdb holds only in-frame clones, not every one. Among about 130,000 clones listed, roughly four fifths were seen once. The specimen was peripheral blood. The receptors were sampled from a man aged 40-50 years with active or convalescent COVID-19.

The chain recombines TRBV6-1 with TRBJ2-5; D perhaps matches TRBD1 (5 bases). V was pared by 1 base and J by 7 bases, with 13 bases between. CDR1 and CDR2 (germline): MNHNS, SASEGT. This CDR3 region has 14 residues. CDR3 amino acids: CASSEEGPRATQYF. DNA of the CDR3: TGTGCCAGCAGTGAAGAGGGGCCCCGCGCGACCCAGTACTTC.

The chain couples TRBV9 to TRBJ1-2; no firm D call. The CDR3 loop spans 14 amino acids. Germline values: CDR1 SGDLS, CDR2 YYNGEE. V shed 0 bases and J shed 4 bases, with 10 bases lying between them. CDR3 protein: CASSVAPETYGYTF. Written as DNA, the CDR3 is TGTGCCAGCAGCGTAGCTCCGGAGACCTATGGCTACACCTTC.

The genes are TRBV25-1 and TRBJ1-5, with 7 bases that match TRBD1. Germline V gene data show CDR1 as MGHDK and CDR2 as SYGVNS. V gave up 5 bases and J gave up 6 bases; unmatched junction bases: 7. The CDR3 runs to 14 residues. As DNA, the CDR3 is TGTGCCAGCAGTCGACAGGGAGAGGGTCAGCCCCAGCATTTT. Protein: CASSRQGEGQPQHF.

In this sample, this clone turned up a few times. This sequence joins TRBV11-2 and TRBJ2-7, with TRBD1 identical over 9 bases. Germline-derived CDR1 and CDR2 are SGHAT and FQNNGV. The CDR3 is 15 residues long. V gave up 5 bases and J gave up 3 bases; unmatched junction bases: 8. The CDR3 reads CASSLGGTGLYEQYF. In DNA, the CDR3 is TGTGCCAGCAGCCTCGGGGGGACAGGGCTCTACGAGCAGTACTTC.

There are a few counts of this clone. V usage is TRBV5-4 and J usage is TRBJ2-7, with 10 bases fitting TRBD1. The germline V gene has CDR1 SGHNT and CDR2 YYREEE (reference sequence). With 2 bases clipped from V and 6 bases from J, the junction kept 5 bases outside the gene matches. CDR3 length equals 14 residues. The CDR3 nucleotides are TGTGCCAGCAGCTTAGACAGGGGGCGCGGCGAGCAGTACTTC. It yields the protein CASSLDRGRGEQYF.

J is TRBJ2-3 and V is TRBV18, with a tentative D call TRBD2 (5 bases). CDR1 is KGHSH, CDR2 LQKENI, per germline. The CDR3 totals 17 residues. V was shortened by 0 bases and J by 0 bases, with 13 bases between the two germline ends. CDR3 coding DNA: TGTGCCAGCTCACCACCGCGGGCAGGCCCTAGCACAGATACGCAGTATTTT. It encodes CASSPPRAGPSTDTQYF.

This chain links TRBV6-2 or TRBV6-3 with TRBJ2-1; TRBD2 aligns across 14 bases. Germline trimming cut 6 bases from V and 8 bases from J; bases unmatched to any gene: 9. This CDR3 has 16 amino acids. Per the germline V gene, CDR1 is MNHEY and CDR2 is SVGEGT. For the CDR3, the DNA is TGTGCCAGCAGACCTCCCCCGGGACTAGCGGGGGATGAGCAGTTCTTC. Encoded protein: CASRPPPGLAGDEQFF.

The J gene is TRBJ1-1, the V gene TRBV10-3; tentative D call: TRBD1 (5 bases). V lost 0 bases, J lost 0 bases, and 17 bases lay in between. Germline lookup yields CDR1 ENHRY and CDR2 SYGVKD. This CDR3 is built from 18 residues. The CDR3 here is CAISESIYGQDLNTEAFF. Here the CDR3 DNA reads TGTGCCATCAGTGAGTCGATATATGGACAAGATCTGAACACTGAAGCTTTCTTT.

The chain joins TRBV5-5 to TRBJ2-7, with 7 bases identical to TRBD2. CDR1 and CDR2 from the germline V gene are SGHKS and YYEKEE (reference sequence). The CDR3 has 13 amino acids. Trimming at V came to 4 bases and at J to 3 bases, leaving 4 bases not matched to a gene. CDR3 amino acids: CASSTGGGYEQYF. CDR3 in DNA: TGTGCCAGCAGCACTGGGGGGGGCTACGAGCAGTACTTC.

The J gene is TRBJ1-5, the V gene TRBV19; TRBD1 agrees at 9 bases. The junction had 7 bases not matched to a gene; V was cut back by 5 bases and J by 2 bases. The CDR3 covers 16 residues. Looked up from germline, CDR1 is LNHDA and CDR2 is SQIVND (reference sequence). The DNA for the CDR3 is TGTGCCAGTAGTCTTGGACAGGGGAACGGCAATCAGCCCCAGCATTTT. Translating gives CASSLGQGNGNQPQHF.

This rearrangement joins TRBV7-9 to TRBJ2-1; 8 bases align to TRBD2. This CDR3 has 11 amino acids. The germline V gene has CDR1 SEHNR and CDR2 FQNEAQ (reference sequence). V was pared by 5 bases and J by 13 bases, with 4 bases of the junction left unmatched. CDR3 sequence reads: CASSAGTSQFF. The CDR3 coding sequence is TGTGCCAGCAGCGCCGGGACTAGTCAGTTCTTC.

This sequence joins TRBV7-2 and TRBJ2-7; 9 bases are shared with TRBD1. The CDR3 contains 15 residues. The trim removed 5 bases at V and 2 bases at J, leaving 7 bases unmatched. In germline, CDR1 is SGHTA, CDR2 FQGNSA. CDR3: CASSPGTGGPYEQYF. CDR3 in DNA: TGTGCCAGCAGCCCCGGTACAGGGGGCCCCTACGAGCAGTACTTC.

The chain employs TRBV2 and TRBJ2-2; D is possibly TRBD2 (5 bases). The CDR3 contains 13 residues. Germline values: CDR1 SNHLY, CDR2 FYNNEI. The germline V and J ends were trimmed by 8 bases and 5 bases, with 12 bases remaining between them. In nucleotides, the CDR3 is TGTGCCAGCTCCTTAGGAGGTACCGGGGAGCTGTTTTTT. Translating gives CASSLGGTGELFF.

The chain joins TRBV5-6 to TRBJ1-1; 11 bases align to TRBD1. The CDR3 loop spans 16 amino acids. With V trimmed by 4 bases and J by 5 bases, 10 bases remained unmatched. CDR1 and CDR2 (germline): SGHDT, YYEEEE. The CDR3 DNA reads TGTGCCAGCAGCCTATATCACCGGGACAGGGGGACTGAAGCTTTCTTT. It codes for CASSLYHRDRGTEAFF.

The V and J genes are TRBV11-2 and TRBJ1-6; 7 bases fit TRBD1. The germline V gene has CDR1 SGHAT and CDR2 FQNNGV. The CDR3 sequence is 15 residues long. After removal of 4 bases from V and 7 bases from J, the junction contained 7 bases not matched to a gene. The CDR3 DNA reads as TGTGCCAGCAGCTCCTTACAGGGGAAGAATTCACCCCTCCACTTT. This sequence encodes CASSSLQGKNSPLHF.